A single sample gave rise to the 30 T cell receptor beta chains below, sequenced in a study of T cell responses to AZD1222 COVID-19 vaccine. Sequenced by immunoSEQ multiplex PCR; TCRdb stores in-frame clones only, minus some. Seen here are under 150,000 clones, roughly nine tenths observed once, and the top ten hold about 9.5%. The sample was peripheral blood, taken 28 days after the second AZD1222 dose. These receptors were obtained from an adult who received the AZD1222 COVID-19 vaccine.

V and J are TRBV9 and TRBJ1-3, with D uncertain. This CDR3 region has 13 residues. The germline V and J ends were trimmed by 2 bases and 4 bases, with 7 bases remaining between them. CDR1 is SGDLS, CDR2 YYNGEE, per germline. CDR3 sequence: CASSVAQGNTIYF. For the CDR3, the DNA is TGTGCCAGCAGCGTGGCACAGGGAAACACCATATATTTT. Drawing the rest from reference TRBV9 and TRBJ1-3, the complete variable domain is DSGVTQTPKHLITATGQRVTLRCSPRSGDLSVYWYQQSLDQGLQFLIQYYNGEERAKGNILERFSAQQFPDLHSELNLSSLELGDSALYFCASSVAQGNTIYFGEGSWLTVV.

In this sample, this clone turned up a few times. This chain connects TRBV27 to TRBJ1-4; D perhaps matches TRBD1 (5 bases). CDR1 is MNHEY and CDR2 is SMNVEV in the germline V gene (reference sequence). CDR3 length equals 15 residues. Trimming removed 3 bases from V and 2 bases from J, with 10 bases in between. The CDR3, as DNA: TGTGCCAGCAGTTTCGACCGACAGACTAATGAAAAACTGTTTTTT. It is translated as CASSFDRQTNEKLFF.

V is TRBV18 and J is TRBJ2-1; possible D gene TRBD2, 6 bases. V lost 3 bases and J 7 bases, leaving 16 bases between the germline ends. Germline V gene sequence: CDR1 KGHSH, CDR2 LQKENI. The CDR3 has 15 residues. CDR3 amino acids: CASSPGGTALNEQFF. For the CDR3, the DNA is TGTGCCAGCTCACCTGGGGGGACGGCCTTAAATGAGCAGTTCTTC.

The chain is built from TRBV29-1 and TRBJ2-5; D remains ambiguous. This CDR3 is built from 10 residues. Germline V lookup: CDR1 SQVTM, CDR2 ANQGSEA. Trimming removed 6 bases from V and 0 bases from J, with 2 bases in between. The CDR3: CSVHQETQYF. The CDR3 coding sequence is TGCAGCGTGCACCAAGAGACCCAGTACTTC.

This clone has just one count. The chain couples TRBV4-1 to TRBJ2-5; no clear D gene. The CDR3 covers 13 residues. V lost 1 base, J lost 3 bases, and 6 bases lay in between. The germline V gene has CDR1 MGHRA and CDR2 YSYEKL. The chain's CDR3 is CASSQGIKETQYF. DNA for the CDR3: TGCGCCAGCAGCCAAGGGATTAAAGAGACCCAGTACTTC.

The chain uses TRBV12-5 and TRBJ1-1; D gene unclear. Germline CDR1 LGHNT, CDR2 FRNRAP. Trimming removed 3 bases from V and 1 base from J, with 9 bases in between. This CDR3 has 14 residues. Here the CDR3 DNA reads TGTGCTAGTGGTTTTGTCAGCCAGAACACTGAAGCTTTCTTT. It codes for CASGFVSQNTEAFF.

The V call is TRBV7-9, the J call TRBJ2-5; unclear D gene. The V gene's germline CDR1 is SEHNR and CDR2 FQNEAQ (reference sequence). Trimming pared 4 bases from V and 7 bases from J, leaving 13 bases between. This CDR3 has 13 residues. The CDR3 region has the DNA TGTGCCAGCAGCTACTCTAGTTTGGGGACCCAGTACTTC. Amino acid sequence: CASSYSSLGTQYF.

The genes are TRBV11-1 and TRBJ1-1, with D maybe TRBD1 (5 bases). Germline values: CDR1 SGHAT, CDR2 FQDESV (reference sequence). Trimming removed 5 bases from V and 2 bases from J, with 15 bases in between. The CDR3 is made up of 15 amino acids. The CDR3 nucleotides are TGTGCCAGCAGCCGAACGATGGGGGGAAACACTGAAGCTTTCTTT. Amino acids: CASSRTMGGNTEAFF.

The V and J genes are TRBV30 and TRBJ1-1; D unresolved. CDR3 length equals 14 residues. The V end was cut by 3 bases, the J end by 6 bases, with 17 bases between. Germline CDR1 reads GTSNPN; CDR2 reads SVGIG (reference sequence). The CDR3 is CAWSLTWTPAEAFF. In DNA form, the CDR3 reads TGTGCCTGGAGCCTAACATGGACCCCAGCTGAAGCTTTCTTT. Full variable domain (outside the CDR3, taken from reference TRBV30 and TRBJ1-1): SQTIHQWPATLVQPVGSPLSLECTVEGTSNPNLYWYRQAAGRGLQLLFYSVGIGQISSEVPQNLSASRPQDRQFILSSKKLLLSDSGFYLCAWSLTWTPAEAFFGQGTRLTVV.

The J gene is TRBJ1-1, the V gene TRBV30; D possibly corresponds to TRBD1 (5 bases). There are 13 residues in the CDR3. V was clipped by 3 bases and J by 4 bases, with 12 bases between them. CDR1 is GTSNPN, CDR2 SVGIG, per germline (reference sequence). For the CDR3, the DNA is TGTGCCTGGAGGACAGATTTTCGCACTGAAGCTTTCTTT. This translates into CAWRTDFRTEAFF.

The rearrangement links TRBV4-1 to TRBJ1-6; 9 nucleotides agree with TRBD1. The CDR3 totals 15 residues. V gave up 4 bases and J gave up 7 bases; unmatched junction bases: 5. Germline V gene lookup returns CDR1 MGHRA and CDR2 YSYEKL. CDR3 sequence reads: CASSPTGGENSPLHF. CDR3 sequence (DNA): TGCGCCAGCAGCCCGACAGGGGGAGAAAATTCACCCCTCCACTTT.

The rearrangement joins TRBV25-1 to TRBJ2-3, with a weak D call TRBD2 (6 bases). CDR3 length: 14 residues. Germline CDR1 is MGHDK and CDR2 is SYGVNS. The V end was cut by 4 bases, the J end by 6 bases, with 14 bases between. The CDR3 sequence: CASSGASVGDTQYF. The CDR3 region has the DNA TGTGCCAGCAGTGGAGCTAGCGTCGGGGATACGCAGTATTTT.

The gene calls are TRBV11-2 and TRBJ1-1, with TRBD1 identical over 9 bases. V trimming: 4 bases; J trimming: 7 bases; junction bases outside the gene matches: 7. Germline V gives CDR1 SGHAT, CDR2 FQNNGV. The CDR3 loop spans 14 amino acids. CDR3 region: CASSWGTGRIEAFF. The CDR3 region has the DNA TGTGCCAGCAGCTGGGGGACAGGGCGTATTGAAGCTTTCTTT.

The V call is TRBV7-9, the J call TRBJ2-7, with 7 positions matching TRBD1. CDR1 is SEHNR and CDR2 is FQNEAQ in the germline V gene (reference sequence). V was pared by 2 bases and J by 7 bases, with 5 bases of the junction left unmatched. This CDR3 has 13 amino acids. CDR3 sequence (DNA): TGTGCCAGCAGCTTAACCACAGGGGAGGAGCAGTACTTC. Translating gives CASSLTTGEEQYF.

In its sample, this clone was seen once. The rearrangement joins TRBV18 to TRBJ2-2, with D perhaps TRBD2 (5 bases). Germline V gives CDR1 KGHSH, CDR2 LQKENI. The CDR3 sequence is 13 residues long. V lost 6 bases to trimming and J lost 0 bases, with 5 bases between them. CDR3 in amino acids: CASSDSNTGELFF. The CDR3 region has the DNA TGTGCCAGCTCGGACTCGAACACCGGGGAGCTGTTTTTT.

This clone was recorded only once. This chain uses TRBV15 with TRBJ1-5, with a weak D call TRBD1 (5 bases). Germline V CDR1 and CDR2: LNHNV, YYDKDF (reference sequence). This CDR3 is 16 amino acids long. Trimming cost V 0 bases and J 3 bases, with 12 bases left between them. The CDR3 loop is CATSRDLARANQPQHF. Here the CDR3 DNA reads TGTGCCACCAGCAGAGATCTTGCCAGGGCCAATCAGCCCCAGCATTTT.

This chain uses TRBV27 with TRBJ2-1; D is unresolved. The germline V gene encodes CDR1 MNHEY and CDR2 SMNVEV (reference sequence). This CDR3 has 15 amino acids. V was shortened by 6 bases and J by 0 bases, with 12 bases between the two germline ends. CDR3 sequence reads: CASRRLLSSYNEQFF. As DNA, the CDR3 is TGTGCCAGCAGGCGACTCCTTAGCTCCTACAATGAGCAGTTCTTC.

V is TRBV7-2 and J is TRBJ1-2; 9 bases line up with TRBD1. The V and J ends lost 8 bases and 4 bases, in that order; junction bases with no gene match: 14. The CDR3 runs 16 residues. Per the germline V gene, CDR1 is SGHTA and CDR2 is FQGNSA. CDR3 sequence: CASAPVRTGVSYGYTF. CDR3 DNA sequence: TGTGCCAGCGCCCCAGTCCGGACAGGGGTTTCCTATGGCTACACCTTC.

This chain links TRBV4-1 with TRBJ1-2; the D is unclear. The CDR3 runs to 14 residues. Germline CDR1 is MGHRA and CDR2 is YSYEKL. Deletions cut 0 bases from V and 3 bases from J, with 8 bases between. CDR3 nucleotides: TGCGCCAGCAGCCAAGATCCGAGGGACTATGGCTACACCTTC. Encoded protein: CASSQDPRDYGYTF.

The chain uses TRBV11-2 and TRBJ2-7; a possible D gene is TRBD2 (6 bases). The CDR3 has 16 residues. The V end lost 5 bases, the J end lost 0 bases, and 17 bases lay between the germline ends. Germline assignment: CDR1 SGHAT and CDR2 FQNNGV. The CDR3 is CASSRGASGLSYEQYF. CDR3 DNA sequence: TGTGCCAGCAGCCGGGGAGCGAGCGGGCTCTCCTACGAGCAGTACTTC.

V is TRBV2 and J is TRBJ2-3; D assignment may be TRBD1 or TRBD2 (7 bases each). Germline V gives CDR1 SNHLY, CDR2 FYNNEI. The CDR3 covers 15 residues. V dropped 3 bases and J dropped 4 bases, with 14 bases sitting between them. The CDR3 is CASSDSRGGPDTQYF. The CDR3 DNA reads TGTGCCAGCAGTGATTCCAGGGGGGGCCCAGATACGCAGTATTTT.

This chain joins TRBV19 and TRBJ1-6; TRBD1 agrees at 8 bases. This CDR3 comprises 17 residues. Trimming cost V 7 bases and J 9 bases; bases outside gene matches: 17. The germline CDR1 and CDR2 sequences are LNHDA and SQIVND (reference sequence). The CDR3 loop reads CASTSSTGAIVVSPLHF. For the CDR3, the DNA is TGTGCCAGTACCTCGTCGACAGGGGCGATTGTAGTTTCACCCCTCCACTTT.

The chain couples TRBV5-1 to TRBJ1-3; 10 bases agree with TRBD1. Germline V CDR1 and CDR2: SGHRS, YFSETQ. Trimming took 0 bases from V and 2 from J; bases not matched to a gene: 5. The CDR3 consists of 17 residues. CDR3 coding DNA: TGCGCCAGCAGCTTGGTTGGGACAGGGGAACCTGGAAACACCATATATTTT. Translated: CASSLVGTGEPGNTIYF.

The chain carries TRBV19 and TRBJ1-2; D unclear. Trimming pared 5 bases from V and 5 bases from J, leaving 21 bases between. The CDR3 has 16 amino acids. Germline V CDR1 and CDR2: LNHDA, SQIVND (reference sequence). Here the CDR3 reads CASSFVEGFDPYGYTF. The CDR3 DNA reads TGTGCCAGTAGTTTTGTCGAGGGCTTCGACCCGTATGGCTACACCTTC. Variable domain in full (rest from reference TRBV19 and TRBJ1-2): DGGITQSPKYLFRKEGQNVTLSCEQNLNHDAMYWYRQDPGQGLRLIYYSQIVNDFQKGDIAEGYSVSREKKESFPLTVTSAQKNPTAFYLCASSFVEGFDPYGYTFGSGTRLTVV.

The gene calls are TRBV28 and TRBJ2-1; 10 bases match TRBD2. Germline values: CDR1 MDHEN, CDR2 SYDVKM. This CDR3 is 15 amino acids long. Losses at the gene ends were 3 bases for V and 4 bases for J; bases not matched to a gene: 3. The CDR3 here is CASSLASGSYNEQFF. In DNA form, the CDR3 reads TGTGCCAGCAGTTTGGCTAGCGGGAGTTACAATGAGCAGTTCTTC.

V gene TRBV19 combines with J gene TRBJ2-5; 8 bases are a match to TRBD1. This CDR3 region has 15 residues. Per the germline V gene, CDR1 is LNHDA and CDR2 is SQIVND (reference sequence). J lost 5 bases, V lost 5 bases, and 10 bases had no gene match. The CDR3 loop is CASSFQTGAYETQYF. The DNA of the CDR3 is TGTGCCAGTAGTTTCCAGACAGGGGCGTATGAGACCCAGTACTTC.

The chain uses TRBV7-9 and TRBJ1-1; no clear D gene. Germline CDR1 and CDR2: SEHNR and FQNEAQ (reference sequence). The CDR3 covers 15 residues. Trimming left V 7 bases short and J 4 bases short, with 19 bases between. The CDR3 coding sequence is TGTGCCAGCACCCAGACTCTCGGTACGGGCACTGAAGCTTTCTTT. Translated, it gives CASTQTLGTGTEAFF.

On this clone: The same CDR3 can be traced to other DNA sequences in this sample. The rearrangement links TRBV7-9 to TRBJ1-3; D not resolved. The CDR3 sequence is 14 residues long. V was trimmed by 5 bases and J by 0 bases, leaving 8 bases between them. CDR1 SEHNR and CDR2 FQNEAQ come from the germline V gene (reference sequence). CDR3 loop: CASSPDISGNTIYF. The CDR3 nucleotides are TGTGCCAGCAGCCCCGACATCTCTGGAAACACCATATATTTT.

In its sample, this clone was seen a few times. The rearrangement links TRBV12-3 or TRBV12-4 to TRBJ1-2; TRBD1 matches 7 bases. V gave up 7 bases and J gave up 8 bases; unmatched junction bases: 7. This CDR3 has 12 residues. The CDR3 bases are TGTGCCAGCACCTTGACAGGGACAGGCTACACCTTC. The encoded protein is CASTLTGTGYTF.

The rearrangement joins TRBV4-1 to TRBJ2-5; either TRBD1 or TRBD2 may supply D (7 bases each). The CDR3 is 17 amino acids. Per germline, CDR1 MGHRA and CDR2 YSYEKL. Trimming stripped 3 bases from V and 5 bases from J, with 22 bases between. CDR3 sequence reads: CASSHSLDREGGETQYF. CDR3 bases: TGCGCCAGCAGCCACTCCTTAGACAGGGAGGGAGGGGAGACCCAGTACTTC.